The next 10 T cell receptor beta chains were all read from a single sample in a study of cytomegalovirus exposure and HLA in healthy donors. Assay: immunoSEQ multiplex PCR; the TCRdb copy retains only in-frame clones and omits some. The sample shows under 300,000 clones, approximately 86% of them seen only once. The sequencing input was PBMCs. These TCRs come from a woman aged 18 to 35 in good health and CMV-seronegative.

The genes are TRBV5-1 and TRBJ2-1, with 12 bases that match TRBD2. CDR1 is SGHRS, CDR2 YFSETQ, per germline. V shed 4 bases, J shed 8 bases, and the junction held 10 bases outside the gene matches. The CDR3 has 16 amino acids. The CDR3 DNA sequence: TGCGCCAGCAGCCCAACAAGGACTAGCGGGAACGATGAGCAGTTCTTC. This gives the protein CASSPTRTSGNDEQFF.

The table lists this clone with a few counts. The rearrangement joins TRBV19 to TRBJ2-2; 9 bases are a match to TRBD1. Per germline, CDR1 LNHDA and CDR2 SQIVND (reference sequence). The CDR3 spans 15 residues. The V segment lost 7 bases and the J segment 2 bases; nucleotides outside the gene matches: 5. CDR3 protein: CASTTTGGNTGELFF. The CDR3 nucleotides read TGTGCCAGTACCACGACAGGGGGAAACACCGGGGAGCTGTTTTTT.

This chain joins TRBV19 and TRBJ1-5, with D perhaps TRBD1 (6 bases). The CDR3 extends over 16 amino acids. Germline CDR1 LNHDA, CDR2 SQIVND (reference sequence). V dropped 7 bases and J dropped 0 bases, with 16 bases sitting between them. CDR3 bases: TGTGCCAGTAATATGGGGGGGCAGCATAGCAATCAGCCCCAGCATTTT. It is translated as CASNMGGQHSNQPQHF.

In nucleotides, the CDR3 is TGTGCCTGGATTCTAGCGGGACGCACAGATACGCAGTATTTT. This translates into CAWILAGRTDTQYF. The chain links TRBV30 to TRBJ2-3, with 9 bases aligning to TRBD2. Germline CDR1 is GTSNPN and CDR2 is SVGIG (reference sequence). V was clipped by 4 bases and J by 1 base; unmatched bases: 3. This CDR3 comprises 14 residues.

This sequence joins TRBV11-3 and TRBJ2-5, with a possible D match to TRBD1 (5 bases). The CDR3 contains 15 residues. In germline, CDR1 is SGHNT, CDR2 YENEEA. Trimming pared 1 base from V and 2 bases from J, leaving 11 bases between. The CDR3 DNA sequence: TGTGCCAGCAGCTTAGGTTGGACACCACAAGAGACCCAGTACTTC. This codes for CASSLGWTPQETQYF.

The gene calls are TRBV18 and TRBJ2-7, with 10 bases aligning to TRBD2. The CDR3 runs to 14 residues. The junction had 5 bases not matched to a gene; V was cut back by 5 bases and J by 4 bases. Germline-derived CDR1 and CDR2 are KGHSH and LQKENI. The CDR3 coding sequence is TGTGCCAGCTCATTTAGCGGGAGGACTTACGAGCAGTACTTC. This encodes CASSFSGRTYEQYF.

The V gene is TRBV10-3, the J gene TRBJ1-2; D is possibly TRBD1 (6 bases). Germline loops: CDR1 ENHRY, CDR2 SYGVKD. The V and J ends lost 5 bases and 4 bases respectively, with 11 bases between them. The CDR3 has 13 amino acids. The chain's CDR3 is CAISRDISYGYTF. CDR3 DNA sequence: TGTGCCATCAGTCGGGACATAAGCTATGGCTACACCTTC.

The chain joins TRBV7-9 to TRBJ2-1, with 7 bases that match TRBD2. Germline V gene lookup returns CDR1 SEHNR and CDR2 FQNEAQ (reference sequence). V was pared by 5 bases and J by 8 bases, with 12 bases of the junction left unmatched. CDR3 length: 15 residues. DNA for the CDR3: TGTGCCAGCAGCCTGCGGGGCGGGAGAGGTGATGAGCAGTTCTTC. This encodes CASSLRGGRGDEQFF.

This chain joins TRBV7-3 and TRBJ2-3; D possibly corresponds to TRBD1 (6 bases). The germline gives CDR1 SGHTA, CDR2 FQGTGA. The CDR3 spans 15 residues. V lost 5 bases to trimming and J lost 0 bases, with 12 bases between them. CDR3 sequence: CASSPQGYSTDTQYF. The CDR3 DNA reads TGTGCCAGCAGCCCACAGGGTTATAGCACAGATACGCAGTATTTT. Combining the CDR3 with reference TRBV7-3 and TRBJ2-3 gives the whole variable domain GAGVSQTPSNKVTEKGKYVELRCDPISGHTALYWYRQSLGQGPEFLIYFQGTGAADDSGLPNDRFFAVRPEGSVSTLKIQRTERGDSAVYLCASSPQGYSTDTQYFGPGTRLTVL.

The chain joins TRBV23-1 to TRBJ1-2, with 9 bases aligning to TRBD1. TRBV23-1 is noted as an ORF with a role that remains uncertain. The CDR3 loop spans 16 amino acids. Germline trimming cut 2 bases from V and 5 bases from J; bases unmatched to any gene: 9. The CDR3 loop reads CASSQHNRGPTYGYTF. The CDR3 DNA follows: TGCGCCAGCAGTCAACACAACAGGGGGCCTACATATGGCTACACCTTC.